This entry lists 4 T cell receptor beta chains sequenced from one sample in a study of blood T cell repertoires in COVID-19. Produced via immunoSEQ multiplex PCR; TCRdb's table is partial and in-frame only. The sample carries about 20,000 clones, roughly 88% recorded once. The sequencing sample was made of peripheral blood. Receptor source: a human donor in a cohort sampled during active COVID-19.

V and J are TRBV5-4 and TRBJ2-1; the match to TRBD2 covers 11 bases. The CDR3 spans 16 residues. Germline CDR1 reads SGHNT; CDR2 reads YYREEE (reference sequence). J gave up 6 bases and V 4 bases, and 9 bases lay outside the gene matches. CDR3 bases: TGTGCCAGCAGCGTAAATAGCGGGAGGGCCACCAATGAGCAGTTCTTC. The encoded protein is CASSVNSGRATNEQFF.

The V and J genes are TRBV5-4 and TRBJ1-5; a weak D match, TRBD1 (5 bases). Trimming stripped 4 bases from V and 7 bases from J, with 21 bases between. Germline V gene sequence: CDR1 SGHNT, CDR2 YYREEE (reference sequence). The CDR3 covers 16 residues. CDR3 residues: CASSAGPLGVGQPQHF. The CDR3 region has the DNA TGTGCCAGCAGCGCCGGGCCCCTAGGGGTGGGGCAGCCCCAGCATTTT.

The genes are TRBV19 and TRBJ1-6, with TRBD1 matching 8 bases. Germline CDR1 reads LNHDA; CDR2 reads SQIVND (reference sequence). V trimming: 0 bases; J trimming: 9 bases; junction bases outside the gene matches: 4. This CDR3 is built from 15 residues. CDR3 loop: CASSIEAGGASPLHF. The DNA of the CDR3 is TGTGCCAGTAGTATAGAAGCAGGGGGCGCTTCACCCCTCCACTTT.

This chain uses TRBV4-1 with TRBJ1-4, with a tentative D call TRBD1 (6 bases). CDR1 is MGHRA, CDR2 YSYEKL, per germline. This CDR3 has 16 residues. The V end was cut by 0 bases, the J end by 5 bases, with 13 bases between. The CDR3 bases are TGCGCCAGCAGCCAAGATCGCGGCAGGGGAAATGAAAAACTGTTTTTT. This sequence encodes CASSQDRGRGNEKLFF.